This T cell receptor (beta chain) was sequenced in a study of T cell changes during pregnancy in multiple sclerosis. The CDR3 has 14 amino acids. J was trimmed by 4 bases and V by 4 bases; bases with no gene match: 1. Germline V CDR1 and CDR2: MGHRA, YSYEKL. Clones were read by immunoSEQ multiplex PCR, and TCRdb kept only the in-frame ones, dropping some. The table shows roughly 93,000 clones, with approximately 90% occurring only once. The sample in question was peripheral blood, obtained before pregnancy. This chain links TRBV4-1 with TRBJ2-7, with 13 bases identical to TRBD2. The source is a female donor with multiple sclerosis, enrolled in a pregnancy study. CDR3 in DNA: TGCGCCAGCAGCCTGGGACTAGCGGGATACGAGCAGTACTTC. It specifies CASSLGLAGYEQYF.